This TCR beta chain was found in a study of STAT5B mutations in CD4+ large granular lymphocyte leukemia. Germline CDR1 SGHAT, CDR2 FQNNGV. With 1 base clipped from V and 5 bases from J, the junction kept 4 bases outside the gene matches. The CDR3 extends over 17 amino acids. Data came from immunoSEQ multiplex PCR; TCRdb stores just in-frame clones and leaves some out. The data hold 35,000 to 40,000 clones, with 75% to 85% observed a single time. The sample consisted of CD4+ T cells from blood buffy coats. The clonotype was recovered from a human donor in good health. This chain connects TRBV11-2 to TRBJ2-5; 16 positions match TRBD2. The CDR3 loop reads CASSLVGLAGGPETQYF. CDR3 bases: TGTGCCAGCAGCTTAGTGGGACTAGCGGGAGGGCCGGAGACCCAGTACTTC.